The T cell receptor beta chain under discussion was sequenced for a study of cytomegalovirus exposure and HLA in healthy donors. Whole-study context: Unique TCRs numbering around 80 million, obtained from HLA-typed donors, made up an early data release.

13 Jbeta primers and 60 Vbeta primers were used for the PCR. The data were produced by immunoSEQ multiplex PCR, yet TCRdb's version contains in-frame clones alone and is incomplete. The table records over 110,000 clones, around 80% of them present only once. Only one count was recorded for this clone. What it recognizes is unknown. The CDR3 has 16 amino acids. V shed 7 bases and J 6 bases; nucleotides not matched to a gene: 15. Germline V CDR1 and CDR2: SGHRS, YFSETQ. General study results and limits: Later on, analysis showed that most CMV-associated TCR beta chains appeared to be HLA-restricted. 87-base-pair reads could not separate some V segments, including TRBV6-2 and TRBV6-3. Follow-up analysis found HLA locus-dependent TCR association rates, highest for DRB1 and lowest for HLA-C.

The chain uses TRBV5-1 and TRBJ2-3; 9 nucleotides agree with TRBD1. The sample was PBMCs. The TCR comes from a male donor in good health and CMV-seropositive. CDR3 coding DNA: TGCGCCAGCCGTTCGGACAGGGGAGGACTTTGGGATACGCAGTATTTT. This sequence encodes CASRSDRGGLWDTQYF.